Listed below are T cell receptor beta chains from one sample, sequenced in a study of blood T cell repertoires in COVID-19. Sequencing used immunoSEQ multiplex PCR; TCRdb keeps in-frame clones, though not all of them. The table lists tens of thousands of clones, approximately 83% of them singletons. Input material: peripheral blood. Every receptor here comes from a human donor in a cohort sampled during active COVID-19. The conserved cysteine and the conserved F or W are not part of the CDR3 here.

cdr3_length | j_call | v_call | cdr3_aa
16 | TRBJ2-1 | TRBV7-2 | ASSLGTGTSGFYNEQF
15 | TRBJ1-2 | TRBV28 | ASSSTREGLRSYGYT
14 | TRBJ2-7 | TRBV29-1 | SVETSGRTSSYEQY
9 | TRBJ1-3 | TRBV28 | ASRQGNTIY
12 | TRBJ1-6 | TRBV27 | ASSPWVANSPLH
12 | TRBJ1-6 | TRBV5-8 | ASIERMVNSPLH
15 | TRBJ1-2 | TRBV28 | ASSSSTGTGRNYGYT
17 | TRBJ2-3 | TRBV4-1 | ASSQGREGRPRSTDTQY
12 | TRBJ2-7 | TRBV7-8 | ASSLGLSSYEQY
12 | TRBJ2-5 | TRBV7-9 | ASREQGHQETQY
11 | TRBJ1-1 | TRBV7-9 | AASGGANTEAF
16 | TRBJ2-4 | TRBV5-1 | ASSAGTSGRVAKNIQY
14 | TRBJ1-5 | TRBV19 | ASSSRAGMFNQPQH
13 | TRBJ2-5 | TRBV6-5 | ASSYSSRSQETQY
13 | TRBJ2-7 | TRBV6-5 | ASSRPWDNLYEQY
9 | TRBJ1-2 | TRBV6-5 | ATGVGYGYT
14 | TRBJ2-2 | TRBV7-3 | ASSPTGEGGTGELF
11 | TRBJ1-2 | TRBV28 | ASSGLRDRGPS
13 | TRBJ2-7 | TRBV12-5 | ASALVSGYSYEQY
13 | TRBJ2-1 | TRBV7-2 | ASSFQAGGRNEQF
12 | TRBJ1-2 | TRBV28 | ASSLDWAPDGYT
13 | TRBJ2-7 | TRBV30 | AWSVQLAGPYEQY
11 | TRBJ2-7 | TRBV28 | ASMSSRSYEQY
13 | TRBJ1-6 | TRBV6-6 | ASSRQGGGSSPLH
13 | TRBJ2-1 | TRBV3-1/TRBV3-2 | ASSHGASGNNEQF
13 | TRBJ2-7 | TRBV15 | ATTSGTSGKAEQY
13 | TRBJ2-5 | TRBV10-3 | ATSRGGGDEETQY
13 | TRBJ2-7 | TRBV15 | ATSSSSALMMEQY
15 | TRBJ1-3 | TRBV9 | ASSVLPRWRTGNTIY
12 | TRBJ1-4 | TRBV29-1 | SVDGLGGNEKLF
11 | TRBJ1-1 | TRBV5-6 | ASSADLNTEAF
13 | TRBJ2-1 | TRBV2 | ASSPRLAGVVEQF
12 | TRBJ1-1 | TRBV6-6 | ASSPTGTGSQAF
12 | TRBJ1-1 | TRBV5-1 | ASSLDPWNTEAF
14 | TRBJ1-1 | TRBV28 | ASSSSGTFTITEAF
12 | TRBJ2-1 | TRBV19 | ASSPARSYNEQF
12 | TRBJ1-2 | TRBV27 | ASLGRGGPYGYT
12 | TRBJ1-2 | TRBV15 | ATSTRTDDYGYT
14 | TRBJ2-1 | TRBV28 | ASSSLLAGDNNEQF
14 | TRBJ2-1 | TRBV27 | ASSRVVASGRDEQF
13 | TRBJ1-1 | TRBV19 | ASSDPPAGGTEAF
9 | TRBJ1-2 | TRBV20-1 | SARDEGDYT
12 | TRBJ2-3 | TRBV2 | ASSTRIYTDTQY
12 | TRBJ2-3 | TRBV28 | ASSWGTETDTQY
13 | TRBJ2-3 | TRBV2 | ASSRQTSAGDTQY
12 | TRBJ2-5 | TRBV11-2 | ASSLVRAGKTQY
13 | TRBJ2-7 | TRBV4-1 | ASRRTGTGDYEQY
14 | TRBJ2-3 | TRBV11-2 | ASSPTQGLGADTQY
13 | TRBJ1-4 | TRBV4-3 | ASSQGDRVGEKLF
13 | TRBJ2-7 | TRBV7-9 | ASSPREEEFYEQY